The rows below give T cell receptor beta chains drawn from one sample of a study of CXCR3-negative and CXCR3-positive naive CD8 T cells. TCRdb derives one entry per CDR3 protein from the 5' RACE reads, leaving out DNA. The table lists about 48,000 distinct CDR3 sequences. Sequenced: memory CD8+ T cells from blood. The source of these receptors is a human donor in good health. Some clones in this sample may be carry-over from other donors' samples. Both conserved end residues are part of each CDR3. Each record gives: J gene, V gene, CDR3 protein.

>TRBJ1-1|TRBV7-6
CASSLASGPNTEAFF
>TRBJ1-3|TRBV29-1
CSVAPEVGNTIYF
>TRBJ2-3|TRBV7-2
CASSLGVPSTDTQYF
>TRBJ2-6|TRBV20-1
CSASDRAVSGANVLTF
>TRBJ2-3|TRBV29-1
CSVLEGAADTQYF
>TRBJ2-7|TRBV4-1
CASSQEVSGVRPYEQYF
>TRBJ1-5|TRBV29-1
CSVLNSGGPSSNQPQHF
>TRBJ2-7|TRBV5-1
CASSFRQGYDEQYF
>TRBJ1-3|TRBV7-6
CASSLLSGTGNTIYF
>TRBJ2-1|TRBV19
CASMTDQSSYNEQFF
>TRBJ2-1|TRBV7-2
CASSLGVSLVAGPGDEQFF
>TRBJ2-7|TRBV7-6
CASSSSGGDEQYF
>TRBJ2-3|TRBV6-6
CASSGVRSDTQYF